The clone carrying this T cell receptor (beta chain) has a single count. TCRdb re-analysed the 5' RACE reads in MiXCR, keeping a single row per CDR3 protein. The sample comprises around 18,000 distinct CDR3 sequences, just under 70% of which are singletons, and under 7% rests with the top ten. The data belong to a study of identical twins. CDR1 is SGHRS, CDR2 YFSETQ, per germline. The CDR3 is made up of 17 amino acids. The V and J ends lost 2 bases and 5 bases, in that order; junction bases with no gene match: 10. Sequencing input: memory (CD45RO+) T cells sorted from blood. This receptor was obtained from a young woman in good health. This table probably holds off-target reads from a library built for another chain. V and J are TRBV5-1 and TRBJ2-3; TRBD2 aligns across 11 bases. The CDR3 is CASSLIIAGGQLDTQYF. CDR3 bases: TGCGCCAGCAGCTTAATAATAGCGGGAGGGCAATTAGATACGCAGTATTTT.